The 21 T cell receptor beta chains reported below all come from one sample, sequenced in a study of blood T cell repertoires in COVID-19 (dated by TCRdb to the early 2020s). The library relied on the immunoSEQ multiplex PCR assay. Not all clones reach the TCRdb copy of this immuneACCESS table, which keeps in-frame sequences only. Checked studies attribute under half of the gap to unresolved V genes and leave the rest unexplained. This sample has 45,000 to 70,000 clones in its table, and 73% of those were observed once. Together, the top ten hold less than 20% of the sample. Sequencing was carried out using peripheral blood. Receptor source: a woman aged 45-65 years with active or convalescent COVID-19.

The J gene is TRBJ1-2, the V gene TRBV19; D perhaps matches TRBD1 (5 bases). This CDR3 contains 11 residues. Germline CDR1 is LNHDA and CDR2 is SQIVND (reference sequence). V lost 2 bases, J lost 9 bases, and 7 bases lay in between. CDR3: CASSIQGSYTF. For the CDR3, the DNA is TGTGCCAGTAGTATACAGGGCAGCTACACCTTC.

The V and J genes are TRBV24-1 and TRBJ2-2; TRBD1 matches at 9 bases. The J segment lost 1 base and the V segment lost 2 bases, leaving 4 bases of the junction unmatched. The CDR3 loop spans 17 amino acids. Germline V gene sequence: CDR1 KGHDR, CDR2 SFDVKD. Written as DNA, the CDR3 is TGTGCCACCAGTGATTCCGGGACAGGGCTGAACACCGGGGAGCTGTTTTTT. Protein product: CATSDSGTGLNTGELFF.

V and J are TRBV5-1 and TRBJ2-1; 11 bases line up with TRBD2. The V segment lost 4 bases and the J segment 7 bases; nucleotides outside the gene matches: 7. Germline V gene lookup returns CDR1 SGHRS and CDR2 YFSETQ. This CDR3 comprises 15 residues. The CDR3 region is CASSLGLAALNEQFF. Written as DNA, the CDR3 is TGCGCCAGCAGCCTGGGACTAGCGGCCCTAAATGAGCAGTTCTTC.

This chain joins TRBV2 and TRBJ1-4, with D tentatively TRBD1 (5 bases). This CDR3 comprises 12 residues. Looked up from germline, CDR1 is SNHLY and CDR2 is FYNNEI. Trimming pared 4 bases from V and 6 bases from J, leaving 6 bases between. The CDR3 nucleotides are TGTGCCAGCAGTGGACAGCATGAAAAACTGTTTTTT. Translated: CASSGQHEKLFF.

The chain carries TRBV6-6 and TRBJ1-6; 8 bases match TRBD1. The V gene end was trimmed by 6 bases and the J gene end by 8 bases; junction bases not matched to a gene: 3. This CDR3 is 13 amino acids long. The germline CDR1 and CDR2 sequences are MNHNY and SVGAGI (reference sequence). CDR3 protein: CASRKTGDSPLHF. In DNA, the CDR3 is TGTGCCAGCAGGAAGACAGGGGATTCACCCCTCCACTTT.

The chain combines TRBV11-3 with TRBJ2-2, with a possible D match to TRBD2 (6 bases). Trimming stripped 1 base from V and 5 bases from J, with 11 bases between. The CDR3 extends over 15 amino acids. Looked up from germline, CDR1 is SGHNT and CDR2 is YENEEA. CDR3 residues: CASSLVAGRTGELFF. The CDR3 DNA is TGTGCCAGCAGCTTAGTGGCAGGGAGGACCGGGGAGCTGTTTTTT.

The chain has TRBV29-1 and TRBJ2-5; TRBD1 matches at 7 bases. Germline values: CDR1 SQVTM, CDR2 ANQGSEA. The CDR3 is 14 residues long. J was trimmed by 5 bases and V by 8 bases; bases with no gene match: 14. The CDR3 bases are TGCAGCACGCACCCCAATGACAGGGACGAGACCCAGTACTTC. This gives the protein CSTHPNDRDETQYF.

This rearrangement joins TRBV28 to TRBJ2-7, with TRBD2 identical over 13 bases. Per germline, CDR1 MDHEN and CDR2 SYDVKM. This CDR3 has 15 amino acids. The V segment lost 4 bases and the J segment 5 bases; nucleotides outside the gene matches: 5. DNA for the CDR3: TGTGCCAGCAGTTACAGGGGACTAGCGGGGAACGAGCAGTACTTC. Amino acids: CASSYRGLAGNEQYF.

The chain is built from TRBV7-2 and TRBJ1-6; the D gene is possibly TRBD1 (5 bases). CDR3 length: 15 amino acids. Germline CDR1 and CDR2: SGHTA and FQGNSA. The V gene lost 1 base and the J gene lost 4 bases, with 8 bases spanning the gap. The CDR3 here is CASSLVAGYNSPLHF. DNA of the CDR3: TGTGCCAGCAGCTTAGTAGCAGGGTATAATTCACCCCTCCACTTT. The complete variable domain, with remaining parts taken from reference TRBV7-2 and TRBJ1-6, reads GAGVSQSPSNKVTEKGKDVELRCDPISGHTALYWYRQSLGQGLEFLIYFQGNSAPDKSGLPSDRFSAERTGGSVSTLTIQRTQQEDSAVYLCASSLVAGYNSPLHFGNGTRLTVT.

The rearrangement joins TRBV28 to TRBJ2-2; a possible D gene is TRBD1 (5 bases). Trimming took off 2 bases at V and 6 bases at J, with 10 bases between the two ends. Germline values: CDR1 MDHEN, CDR2 SYDVKM. The CDR3 runs to 14 residues. CDR3 in DNA: TGTGCCAGCAGTTTAATTGGGGCGCCCGGGGAGCTGTTTTTT. Translated: CASSLIGAPGELFF.

In this sample, this clone turned up a few times. The genes are TRBV6-1 and TRBJ1-3, with D hard to call. Germline V gives CDR1 MNHNS, CDR2 SASEGT. This CDR3 is 19 amino acids long. V lost 0 bases to trimming and J lost 1 base, with 19 bases between them. The DNA of the CDR3 is TGTGCCAGCAGTGAAGCACTTTTCCGGGTTCGCGCTTCTGGAAACACCATATATTTT. This encodes CASSEALFRVRASGNTIYF.

This chain links TRBV5-6 with TRBJ1-6; TRBD1 is a possible D gene (5 bases). Trimming cost V 2 bases and J 7 bases, with 13 bases left between them. Germline loops: CDR1 SGHDT, CDR2 YYEEEE. The CDR3 has 15 amino acids. The CDR3 here is CASSLAGPRNSPLHF. The CDR3 coding sequence is TGTGCCAGCAGCTTAGCGGGGCCACGAAATTCACCCCTCCACTTT.

This clone was picked up a small number of times. The chain uses TRBV29-1 and TRBJ2-4, with a possible D match to TRBD1 (6 bases). Germline CDR1 and CDR2: SQVTM and ANQGSEA. V gave up 6 bases and J gave up 1 base, with 13 bases separating them. This CDR3 contains 14 residues. CDR3 sequence (DNA): TGCAGCGTCCGACAGGCCCCCGCCAAAAACATTCAGTACTTC. It translates to CSVRQAPAKNIQYF.

The V and J genes are TRBV5-1 and TRBJ2-2, with D perhaps matching TRBD1 (5 bases). This CDR3 has 16 amino acids. The ends were cut back, 3 bases at V and 5 bases at J, with 17 bases in the middle. Germline V gives CDR1 SGHRS, CDR2 YFSETQ. CDR3 amino acids: CASSWSESDMTGELFF. DNA of the CDR3: TGCGCCAGCAGCTGGTCAGAATCGGACATGACCGGGGAGCTGTTTTTT.

There are a few counts of this clone. The chain combines TRBV2 with TRBJ2-1, with TRBD2 matching 9 bases. Per the germline V gene, CDR1 is SNHLY and CDR2 is FYNNEI. With V trimmed by 8 bases and J by 3 bases, 2 bases remained unmatched. The CDR3 is 13 amino acids. CDR3: CASLAGLYNEQFF. CDR3 coding DNA: TGTGCCAGCCTAGCGGGGCTCTACAATGAGCAGTTCTTC.

This sequence joins TRBV19 and TRBJ1-1; D unresolved. The germline V gene has CDR1 LNHDA and CDR2 SQIVND (reference sequence). The CDR3 is made up of 14 amino acids. Between the trimmed V and J ends, which lost 3 bases and 1 base, there was a span of 9 bases. CDR3 DNA: TGTGCCAGTAGTATTGCGGATCCGAACACTGAAGCTTTCTTT. This encodes CASSIADPNTEAFF.

This clone was recorded many times. The genes are TRBV10-1 and TRBJ1-1, with TRBD1 matching 8 bases. The ends lost 2 bases at V and 6 bases at J; junction bases unmatched: 8. This CDR3 has 15 residues. From germline, CDR1 is WNHNN and CDR2 SYGVQD (reference sequence). The CDR3 reads CASSENQGATAEAFF. The CDR3 DNA follows: TGCGCCAGCAGTGAGAATCAGGGGGCGACGGCTGAAGCTTTCTTT.

This chain uses TRBV28 with TRBJ1-2; the match to TRBD1 covers 7 bases. The CDR3 is 14 residues long. Germline CDR1 and CDR2: MDHEN and SYDVKM. V trimming: 7 bases; J trimming: 2 bases; junction bases outside the gene matches: 7. The CDR3 here is CASKQGSLNYGYTF. CDR3 nucleotide sequence: TGTGCCAGCAAACAGGGGAGCTTAAACTATGGCTACACCTTC.

V gene TRBV29-1 combines with J gene TRBJ1-1; TRBD1 might be the D (6 bases). CDR1 and CDR2 from the germline V gene are SQVTM and ANQGSEA. V was pared by 7 bases and J by 4 bases, with 16 bases between. This CDR3 is built from 13 residues. The CDR3 sequence: CSARQVMSTEAFF. The CDR3 DNA is TGCAGCGCAAGACAGGTAATGAGCACTGAAGCTTTCTTT.

CDR3 amino acids: CASSAVGESYEQYF. The CDR3 DNA reads TGTGCCAGCAGCGCGGTGGGAGAATCCTACGAGCAGTACTTC. This chain joins TRBV9 and TRBJ2-7; possibly TRBD2 for D (5 bases). This CDR3 is 14 amino acids long. V gave up 3 bases and J gave up 1 base, with 11 bases separating them. Germline CDR1 SGDLS, CDR2 YYNGEE.

The gene calls are TRBV19 and TRBJ2-5, with 10 bases identical to TRBD2. Germline V gives CDR1 LNHDA, CDR2 SQIVND (reference sequence). There are 15 residues in the CDR3. V lost 4 bases, J lost 4 bases, and 6 bases stayed unmatched. This CDR3 reads CASSTVAGGPETQYF. The CDR3, as DNA: TGTGCCAGTAGTACGGTAGCGGGAGGACCAGAGACCCAGTACTTC.